The clone carrying this T cell receptor beta chain was observed a few times. Total RNA extraction was carried out from unfractionated whole blood. TCRdb fed the 5' RACE reads into MiXCR, producing one record per CDR3 protein. This table has over 95,000 distinct CDR3 sequences, 15% to 20% appearing once. Per the germline V gene, CDR1 is SNHLY and CDR2 is FYNNEI. Trimming took off 7 bases at V and 4 bases at J, with 20 bases between the two ends. This CDR3 has 16 amino acids. The record originates from a study of human T cells and chemical hapten exposure. This TCR came from a human donor in good health. The chain has TRBV2 and TRBJ2-1; TRBD1 or TRBD2 may be the D gene (5 bases each). The CDR3 nucleotides are TGTGCCAGCACAAGTCGCTCAGGGAGAATTTACAATGAGCAGTTCTTC. This translates into CASTSRSGRIYNEQFF.